One and the same sample provided the 30 T cell receptor beta chains below, sequenced in a study of regulatory T cells in long-lasting Graves disease. Time point meaning: persistent/refractory GD, antithyroid drugs over 5 years with positive TRAb. RNA isolated from PBMCs was used to make the TCR library. Construction of the TCR beta libraries employed iRepertoire HTBI primers in conjunction with Arm-PCR of CDR3 regions. TCRdb ran MiXCR on the multiplex PCR reads and lists one entry per CDR3 protein. The sample lists hundreds of thousands of distinct CDR3 sequences, less than 25% seen once, with over 7.5% in the top ten. This sample comprised peripheral blood mononuclear cells (PBMCs), obtained when the disease was refractory, from a patient treated with antithyroid drugs. The source of these receptors is a female donor with Graves disease.

This clonotype appeared many times. DNA for the CDR3: TGTGCCAGCAGCCCGACTAGCGGGAGGGCCACAGAGACCCAGTACTTC. This codes for CASSPTSGRATETQYF. V and J are TRBV13 and TRBJ2-5, with 14 nucleotides matching TRBD2. CDR3 length: 16 residues. Losses at the gene ends were 5 bases for V and 4 bases for J; bases not matched to a gene: 6. CDR1 and CDR2 from the germline V gene are PRHDT and FYEKMQ (reference sequence).

This clonotype was seen more than once but under ten times. V gene TRBV28 combines with J gene TRBJ1-4; 7 bases fit TRBD1. Germline CDR1 is MDHEN and CDR2 is SYDVKM. The CDR3 totals 14 residues. V shed 6 bases, J shed 5 bases, and the junction held 6 bases outside the gene matches. The CDR3 coding sequence is TGTGCCAGCAGCCGGGGACAGCCGAATGAAAAACTGTTTTTT. Translating gives CASSRGQPNEKLFF.

This clonotype was seen ten or more times. This chain joins TRBV27 and TRBJ2-7; TRBD2 is a possible D gene (7 bases). There are 14 residues in the CDR3. V was pared by 5 bases and J by 2 bases, with 13 bases between. Germline V gene lookup returns CDR1 MNHEY and CDR2 SMNVEV (reference sequence). CDR3 residues: CASSPGGQTYEQYF. For the CDR3, the DNA is TGTGCCAGCAGTCCCGGGGGGCAGACCTACGAGCAGTACTTC.

This clonotype occurred many times. The chain combines TRBV15 with TRBJ1-2, with D possibly being TRBD1 (5 bases). The germline gives CDR1 LNHNV, CDR2 YYDKDF (reference sequence). V gave up 0 bases and J gave up 8 bases, with 13 bases separating them. This CDR3 is 14 amino acids long. The CDR3 DNA is TGTGCCACCAGCAGAGATCGGGGCAGGAGGGGCTACACCTTC. Protein sequence: CATSRDRGRRGYTF.

This CDR3 is CASSQGSRNTGELFF. The CDR3 DNA reads TGTGCCAGCAGCCAGGGCAGCAGGAACACCGGGGAGCTGTTTTTT. The chain is built from TRBV3-1 and TRBJ2-2, with D hard to call. CDR3 length equals 15 residues. Trimming took 3 bases from V and 1 from J, leaving 9 bases between them. CDR1 is LGHDT, CDR2 YNNKEL, per germline (reference sequence).

This clonotype was counted a few times. The rearrangement joins TRBV19 to TRBJ1-5, with 7 bases aligning to TRBD1. V gave up 6 bases and J gave up 1 base; unmatched junction bases: 9. The germline gives CDR1 LNHDA, CDR2 SQIVND (reference sequence). The CDR3 covers 16 residues. Here the CDR3 reads CASRVDPGGSNQPQHF. CDR3 nucleotide sequence: TGTGCCAGTAGAGTTGACCCAGGGGGAAGCAATCAGCCCCAGCATTTT.

The table lists this clonotype with many counts. The chain uses TRBV29-1 and TRBJ1-2, with D possibly being TRBD1 (5 bases). Germline V gives CDR1 SQVTM, CDR2 ANQGSEA. V lost 4 bases to trimming and J lost 4 bases, with 10 bases between them. The CDR3 length is 12 residues. CDR3 bases: TGCAGCGTTGCGACAGACGGCTATGGCTACACCTTC. Amino acids: CSVATDGYGYTF. The full variable domain, rest sourced from reference TRBV29-1 and TRBJ1-2, is SAVISQKPSRDICQRGTSLTIQCQVDSQVTMMFWYRQQPGQSLTLIATANQGSEATYESGFVIDKFPISRPNLTFSTLTVSNMSPEDSSIYLCSVATDGYGYTFGSGTRLTVV.

This chain uses TRBV19 with TRBJ2-7, with TRBD2 matching 7 bases. Germline V gives CDR1 LNHDA, CDR2 SQIVND (reference sequence). V shed 5 bases, J shed 3 bases, and the junction held 4 bases outside the gene matches. The CDR3 has 13 residues. DNA of the CDR3: TGTGCCAGTAGTGCTAGCGGCTTCTACGAGCAGTACTTC. Protein product: CASSASGFYEQYF.

This clonotype was picked up a small number of times. The chain joins TRBV6-2 or TRBV6-3 to TRBJ1-1, with D hard to call. V dropped 2 bases and J dropped 1 base, with 8 bases sitting between them. Germline CDR1 is MNHEY and CDR2 is SVGEGT. There are 14 residues in the CDR3. CDR3 nucleotides: TGTGCCAGCAGTTACCATGGAAGGAACACTGAAGCTTTCTTT. Amino acid sequence: CASSYHGRNTEAFF.

This clonotype was observed many times. This chain uses TRBV6-5 with TRBJ2-7, with 10 bases aligning to TRBD1. Looked up from germline, CDR1 is MNHEY and CDR2 is SVGAGI. The CDR3 contains 17 residues. V trimming: 2 bases; J trimming: 7 bases; junction bases outside the gene matches: 14. The chain's CDR3 is CASSYGRPGQGFGEQYF. The CDR3 bases are TGTGCCAGCAGTTACGGGCGGCCGGGACAGGGGTTCGGAGAGCAGTACTTC.

This clonotype was counted at least ten times. This rearrangement joins TRBV12-3 or TRBV12-4 to TRBJ2-7; 14 bases fit TRBD2. Trimming cost V 6 bases and J 6 bases; bases outside gene matches: 13. The CDR3 consists of 17 residues. In DNA form, the CDR3 reads TGTGCCAGCAGCCCGGGGACTAGCGGGAGAGTGGGGCTCGAGCAGTACTTC. It codes for CASSPGTSGRVGLEQYF.

This clonotype came up a few times. V usage is TRBV4-1 and J usage is TRBJ2-5; D is unresolved. Deletions cut 0 bases from V and 5 bases from J, with 13 bases between. This CDR3 is 15 amino acids long. Germline CDR1 reads MGHRA; CDR2 reads YSYEKL. The chain's CDR3 is CASSQDLAREETQYF. CDR3 nucleotides: TGCGCCAGCAGCCAAGATCTTGCCAGAGAGGAGACCCAGTACTTC.

This clonotype was seen more than once but under ten times. V and J are TRBV6-1 and TRBJ1-6, with a weak D call TRBD1 (5 bases). Deletions cut 5 bases from V and 10 bases from J, with 18 bases between. This CDR3 region has 15 residues. Germline CDR1 is MNHNS and CDR2 is SASEGT. CDR3 loop: CASSQIQGYRSPLHF. The CDR3 DNA reads as TGTGCCAGCAGTCAAATTCAGGGCTATCGGTCACCCCTCCACTTT.

CDR3 in DNA: TGTGCCAGCAGTCCCGAAGGTGGGACCTACGAGCAGTACTTC. It specifies CASSPEGGTYEQYF. The chain links TRBV9 to TRBJ2-7; the D is unclear. CDR3 length: 14 amino acids. Per the germline V gene, CDR1 is SGDLS and CDR2 is YYNGEE. V lost 5 bases and J lost 2, with 14 bases in between.

This clonotype was counted only a few times. The rearrangement joins TRBV27 to TRBJ1-2, with 10 bases fitting TRBD1. This CDR3 has 14 residues. V dropped 4 bases and J dropped 3; count of bases not matched to a gene: 2. Germline CDR1 and CDR2: MNHEY and SMNVEV (reference sequence). In nucleotides, the CDR3 is TGTGCCAGCAGTTCGGACAGGGGGTACTATGGCTACACCTTC. Protein sequence: CASSSDRGYYGYTF.

This clonotype has a handful of counts. The V call is TRBV7-6, the J call TRBJ2-7; a weak D match, TRBD2 (5 bases). The CDR3 extends over 15 amino acids. Germline V gene lookup returns CDR1 SGHVS and CDR2 FNYEAQ. Trimming removed 0 bases from V and 0 bases from J, with 9 bases in between. The CDR3 loop is CASSLANGISYEQYF. The DNA of the CDR3 is TGTGCCAGCAGCTTAGCGAACGGGATCTCCTACGAGCAGTACTTC.

This clonotype was seen repeatedly, ten times or more. The V call is TRBV7-9, the J call TRBJ1-1; D gene uncertain. The CDR3 extends over 15 amino acids. Trimming pared 8 bases from V and 3 bases from J, leaving 19 bases between. The germline V gene has CDR1 SEHNR and CDR2 FQNEAQ (reference sequence). CDR3 loop: CASGVTFKEDTEAFF. The CDR3, as DNA: TGTGCCAGCGGGGTCACATTTAAAGAGGACACTGAAGCTTTCTTT. Filled out from reference TRBV7-9 and TRBJ1-1, the complete variable domain reads DTGVSQNPRHKITKRGQNVTFRCDPISEHNRLYWYRQTLGQGPEFLTYFQNEAQLEKSRLLSDRFSAERPKGSFSTLEIQRTEQGDSAMYLCASGVTFKEDTEAFFGQGTRLTVV.

This chain connects TRBV30 to TRBJ2-5; TRBD1 matches 7 bases. Germline lookup yields CDR1 GTSNPN and CDR2 SVGIG (reference sequence). The CDR3 has 13 amino acids. After removal of 4 bases from V and 5 bases from J, the junction contained 7 bases not matched to a gene. CDR3 nucleotide sequence: TGTGCCTGGAACACAGGGGTGGGCGAGACCCAGTACTTC. Protein sequence: CAWNTGVGETQYF.

Only a few counts were recorded for this clonotype. The chain links TRBV14 to TRBJ2-2; D possibly corresponds to TRBD2 (6 bases). Germline CDR1 is SGHDN and CDR2 is FVKESK. CDR3 length: 15 amino acids. V lost 4 bases, J lost 3 bases, and 12 bases lay in between. The CDR3 loop reads CASSPAGQDTGELFF. DNA for the CDR3: TGTGCCAGCAGCCCCGCGGGGCAGGACACCGGGGAGCTGTTTTTT. Combining the CDR3 with reference TRBV14 and TRBJ2-2 gives the whole variable domain EAGVTQFPSHSVIEKGQTVTLRCDPISGHDNLYWYRRVMGKEIKFLLHFVKESKQDESGMPNNRFLAERTGGTYSTLKVQPAELEDSGVYFCASSPAGQDTGELFFGEGSRLTVL.

This clonotype was seen repeatedly, ten times or more. The chain employs TRBV7-3 and TRBJ1-1; 8 bases match TRBD1. J was trimmed by 1 base and V by 4 bases; bases with no gene match: 5. The CDR3 runs to 15 residues. The V gene's germline CDR1 is SGHTA and CDR2 FQGTGA. The CDR3 DNA reads TGTGCCAGCAGCTACATCAGGGGGCGGAACACTGAAGCTTTCTTT. This sequence encodes CASSYIRGRNTEAFF.

This chain uses TRBV7-9 with TRBJ1-6; TRBD1 matches at 8 bases. Germline CDR1 reads SEHNR; CDR2 reads FQNEAQ (reference sequence). Unmatched junction bases numbered 10, after V lost 5 bases and J lost 10 bases. There are 15 residues in the CDR3. CDR3: CASSPRGQAFSPLHF. CDR3 bases: TGTGCCAGCAGCCCAAGGGGACAGGCCTTCTCACCCCTCCACTTT.

Ten or more counts support this clonotype. This sequence joins TRBV5-6 and TRBJ2-5; tentative D call: TRBD2 (6 bases). The CDR3 length is 14 residues. The germline V gene encodes CDR1 SGHDT and CDR2 YYEEEE. Trimming removed 0 bases from V and 4 bases from J, with 10 bases in between. CDR3 in amino acids: CASSLGGETETQYF. Written as DNA, the CDR3 is TGTGCCAGCAGCTTGGGCGGGGAGACAGAGACCCAGTACTTC.

Here the CDR3 reads CASSLVGAGPYGYTF. The CDR3 bases are TGTGCCAGCAGCTTAGTGGGGGCAGGGCCCTATGGCTACACCTTC. The rearrangement joins TRBV7-2 to TRBJ1-2; tentative D call: TRBD1 (6 bases). Germline V lookup: CDR1 SGHTA, CDR2 FQGNSA. This CDR3 is built from 15 residues. V was cut by 1 base and J by 4 bases, with 13 bases left in between.

The sample holds a few counts of this clonotype. The gene calls are TRBV5-4 and TRBJ1-1, with 7 bases fitting TRBD1. The V segment lost 0 bases and the J segment 3 bases; nucleotides outside the gene matches: 2. The CDR3 is 14 residues long. Germline V gene lookup returns CDR1 SGHNT and CDR2 YYREEE (reference sequence). The CDR3 is CASSLETGHTEAFF. The CDR3 bases are TGTGCCAGCAGCTTGGAGACAGGGCACACTGAAGCTTTCTTT. Combining the CDR3 with reference TRBV5-4 and TRBJ1-1 gives the whole variable domain ETGVTQSPTHLIKTRGQQVTLRCSSQSGHNTVSWYQQALGQGPQFIFQYYREEENGRGNFPPRFSGLQFPNYSSELNVNALELDDSALYLCASSLETGHTEAFFGQGTRLTVV.

In this sample, this clonotype turned up many times. CDR3 residues: CASSVRGTGGQPQHF. The CDR3 nucleotides read TGTGCCAGCAGTGTGCGAGGGACAGGGGGTCAGCCCCAGCATTTT. The chain recombines TRBV2 with TRBJ1-5; TRBD1 agrees at 11 bases. This CDR3 is 15 amino acids long. The V gene end was trimmed by 4 bases and the J gene end by 6 bases; junction bases not matched to a gene: 5. Germline loops: CDR1 SNHLY, CDR2 FYNNEI.

The chain joins TRBV5-4 to TRBJ1-2; TRBD1 is a possible D gene (5 bases). CDR3 size: 18 residues. In germline, CDR1 is SGHNT, CDR2 YYREEE (reference sequence). V was shortened by 4 bases and J by 2 bases, with 24 bases between the two germline ends. The CDR3 spells CASSNQGPREEGNYGYTF. The CDR3, as DNA: TGTGCCAGCAGCAACCAGGGACCCAGGGAGGAAGGGAACTATGGCTACACCTTC.

At least ten counts were recorded for this clonotype. J is TRBJ1-5 and V is TRBV20-1; D gene ambiguous. Germline V gives CDR1 DFQATT, CDR2 SNEGSKA (reference sequence). The CDR3 spans 12 residues. Trimming took 3 bases from V and 5 from J, leaving 8 bases between them. The CDR3 spells CSASRVDQPQHF. The CDR3 bases are TGCAGTGCTAGTAGAGTGGATCAGCCCCAGCATTTT.

There are many counts of this clonotype. V gene TRBV25-1 combines with J gene TRBJ1-5; possibly TRBD1 for D (5 bases). Germline CDR1 reads MGHDK; CDR2 reads SYGVNS. V lost 7 bases to trimming and J lost 3 bases, with 13 bases between them. The CDR3 totals 14 residues. As DNA, the CDR3 is TGTGCCAGCACCCATTCAGGGCTCAATCAGCCCCAGCATTTT. Translating gives CASTHSGLNQPQHF.

V is TRBV7-8 and J is TRBJ2-7, with TRBD2 identical over 10 bases. CDR1 SGHVS and CDR2 FQNEAQ come from the germline V gene. With V trimmed by 5 bases and J by 6 bases, 7 bases remained unmatched. The CDR3 is 14 amino acids. The CDR3 here is CASSLSGRISEQYF. CDR3 DNA: TGTGCCAGCAGCCTTAGCGGGAGGATTAGCGAGCAGTACTTC.

There are many counts of this clonotype. The V call is TRBV6-1, the J call TRBJ2-2; 9 positions match TRBD1. The CDR3 is made up of 14 amino acids. Per the germline V gene, CDR1 is MNHNS and CDR2 is SASEGT. The junction had 8 bases not matched to a gene; V was cut back by 8 bases and J by 7 bases. The CDR3 DNA is TGTGCCAGCGAAAGGGACAGGGTGAACGGGGAGCTGTTTTTT. Protein: CASERDRVNGELFF.